The 4 T cell receptor beta chains in this list originate from one sample, sequenced in a study of shared clonotypes between healthy human individuals. The protocol was immunoSEQ multiplex PCR, while the TCRdb copy is restricted to in-frame clones and leaves out a portion. The table records 2 million to 2.5 million clones, about 94% of them present only once. Sequences were obtained from naive CD4+ T cells sorted from blood. This sample's subset: CD45RA+ positively selected. The receptors originated from a man aged 18-30 years in good health.

CDR3 in DNA: TGTGCCAGCAGCCAAGGCGGGACTAGCGCCATTAGCTCCTACAATGAGCAGTTCTTC. Protein: CASSQGGTSAISSYNEQFF. This chain connects TRBV4-2 to TRBJ2-1; TRBD2 matches at 10 bases. V shed 1 base and J 0 bases; nucleotides not matched to a gene: 9. Germline-derived CDR1 and CDR2 are LGHNA and YNFKEQ. The CDR3 length is 19 residues.

The CDR3 nucleotides read TGTGCCTGGATGCTGGACAAACACTACGAGCAGTACTTC. Translated: CAWMLDKHYEQYF. The J gene is TRBJ2-7, the V gene TRBV30; D may be TRBD1 (5 bases). Looked up from germline, CDR1 is GTSNPN and CDR2 is SVGIG (reference sequence). The V end was cut by 4 bases, the J end by 3 bases, with 13 bases between. This CDR3 is built from 13 residues.

This clone is a singleton in its sample. J is TRBJ1-2 and V is TRBV4-3; D not certain. The CDR3 runs to 16 residues. Trimming cost V 0 bases and J 7 bases, with 18 bases left between them. Germline V gene sequence: CDR1 LGHNA, CDR2 YSLEER. CDR3 amino acids: CASSQERVAGAPGYTF. The CDR3 region has the DNA TGCGCCAGCAGCCAAGAACGAGTGGCGGGTGCGCCTGGCTACACCTTC.

This chain links TRBV19 with TRBJ1-1; TRBD1 might be the D (5 bases). Trimming took off 7 bases at V and 5 bases at J, with 14 bases between the two ends. This CDR3 has 13 amino acids. Germline-derived CDR1 and CDR2 are LNHDA and SQIVND (reference sequence). The CDR3 nucleotides are TGTGCCAGTAAACCCGGGGCGGAGACTGAAGCTTTCTTT. Encoded protein: CASKPGAETEAFF.